This passage covers 17 T cell receptor beta chains from one sample sequenced in a study of blood T cell repertoires in COVID-19. TCRdb keeps only in-frame clones here, not all; method: immunoSEQ multiplex PCR. The table records approximately 210,000 clones, around nine tenths of them present only once. The sequenced material came from peripheral blood. These receptors came from a woman aged 40 to 50 with acute or convalescent COVID-19.

CDR3 sequence (DNA): TGTGCCAGCAGCCCCCTGGGAGGGCAGGGCAATAATTCACCCCTCCACTTT. Translated: CASSPLGGQGNNSPLHF. The V call is TRBV13, the J call TRBJ1-6, with a tentative D call TRBD1 (5 bases). The CDR3 spans 17 residues. Germline CDR1 and CDR2: PRHDT and FYEKMQ (reference sequence). The V gene lost 5 bases and the J gene lost 5 bases, with 19 bases spanning the gap.

J is TRBJ1-2 and V is TRBV29-1, with a tentative D call TRBD1 (6 bases). Deletions cut 6 bases from V and 5 bases from J, with 16 bases between. CDR1 and CDR2 from the germline V gene are SQVTM and ANQGSEA. The CDR3 has 13 amino acids. DNA of the CDR3: TGCAGCGTATCGGGGGGCGCGGGGTATGGCTACACCTTC. It specifies CSVSGGAGYGYTF.

The chain carries TRBV29-1 and TRBJ1-3; D perhaps matches TRBD1 (5 bases). V was pared by 5 bases and J by 8 bases, with 13 bases between. The germline V gene has CDR1 SQVTM and CDR2 ANQGSEA. The CDR3 contains 12 residues. CDR3: CSVSHGGDTIYF. The DNA of the CDR3 is TGCAGCGTTTCCCATGGAGGGGACACCATATATTTT. The variable domain in full, completed from reference TRBV29-1 and TRBJ1-3, reads SAVISQKPSRDICQRGTSLTIQCQVDSQVTMMFWYRQQPGQSLTLIATANQGSEATYESGFVIDKFPISRPNLTFSTLTVSNMSPEDSSIYLCSVSHGGDTIYFGEGSWLTVV.

The V gene is TRBV27, the J gene TRBJ1-5; D is undetermined. Germline CDR1 MNHEY, CDR2 SMNVEV (reference sequence). V dropped 0 bases and J dropped 2 bases, with 11 bases sitting between them. The CDR3 has 16 residues. CDR3 in amino acids: CASSLSGGEGNQPQHF. CDR3 in DNA: TGTGCCAGCAGTTTATCGGGCGGGGAAGGCAATCAGCCCCAGCATTTT.

The chain uses TRBV6-5 and TRBJ1-2; D call uncertain. Trimming removed 6 bases at V and 0 bases at J, with 11 bases between. The germline CDR1 and CDR2 sequences are MNHEY and SVGAGI. The CDR3 loop spans 14 amino acids. CDR3 in amino acids: CASRDIPANYGYTF. CDR3 nucleotides: TGTGCCAGCAGAGACATACCAGCTAACTATGGCTACACCTTC.

The gene calls are TRBV9 and TRBJ1-2; D is perhaps TRBD1 (6 bases). Deletions cut 2 bases from V and 4 bases from J, with 15 bases between. CDR3 length: 15 amino acids. CDR1 is SGDLS, CDR2 YYNGEE, per germline. The CDR3 loop reads CASSVGLDSLYGYTF. In DNA form, the CDR3 reads TGTGCCAGCAGCGTCGGGTTGGACAGCCTCTATGGCTACACCTTC.

The chain's CDR3 is CASSQESGNIQYF. CDR3 DNA sequence: TGTGCCAGCAGCCAAGAGAGCGGGAACATTCAGTACTTC. The V call is TRBV3-1 (or the pseudogene TRBV3-2), the J call TRBJ2-4; weak D call: TRBD2 (6 bases). The CDR3 runs 13 residues. The V gene's germline CDR1 is LGHDT and CDR2 YNNKEL (reference sequence). Trimming left V 0 bases short and J 7 bases short, with 7 bases between.

V and J are TRBV5-5 and TRBJ1-2; no clear D gene. The CDR3 runs 15 residues. V was trimmed by 0 bases and J by 0 bases, leaving 9 bases between them. The V gene's germline CDR1 is SGHKS and CDR2 YYEKEE (reference sequence). CDR3 DNA: TGTGCCAGCAGCTTGGCTACGACAACTAACTATGGCTACACCTTC. Its translation: CASSLATTTNYGYTF.

The chain is built from TRBV6-5 and TRBJ2-2; 12 nucleotides agree with TRBD2. V lost 8 bases, J lost 1 base, and 2 bases stayed unmatched. Per germline, CDR1 MNHEY and CDR2 SVGAGI. The CDR3 spans 15 residues. CDR3 in DNA: TGTGCCAGCTCGACTAGCGGGGGGAACACCGGGGAGCTGTTTTTT. It translates to CASSTSGGNTGELFF.

This chain uses TRBV6-5 with TRBJ2-3; D possibly corresponds to TRBD2 (6 bases). The CDR3 has 14 amino acids. V was shortened by 10 bases and J by 2 bases, with 16 bases between the two germline ends. Germline CDR1 MNHEY, CDR2 SVGAGI. The CDR3, as DNA: TGTGCCACCCATAATGCGGGGCCCACAGATACGCAGTATTTT. Protein: CATHNAGPTDTQYF.

The table lists this clone with a count of one. The chain recombines TRBV27 with TRBJ2-2; TRBD2 is a possible D gene (5 bases). The CDR3 contains 13 residues. V was cut by 3 bases and J by 3 bases, with 5 bases left in between. In germline, CDR1 is MNHEY, CDR2 SMNVEV (reference sequence). As DNA, the CDR3 is TGTGCCAGCAGTTTGAGGGACACCGGGGAGCTGTTTTTT. Encoded protein: CASSLRDTGELFF.

CDR3 loop: CACPGTSGTIRTGELFF. The CDR3 DNA is TGTGCCTGTCCCGGGACTAGCGGGACTATTCGAACCGGGGAGCTGTTTTTT. This chain connects TRBV30 to TRBJ2-2, with 13 bases aligning to TRBD2. CDR3 length equals 17 residues. Per germline, CDR1 GTSNPN and CDR2 SVGIG (reference sequence). With V trimmed by 6 bases and J by 5 bases, 12 bases remained unmatched.

The chain recombines TRBV27 with TRBJ1-2; 8 bases line up with TRBD1. Germline CDR1 MNHEY, CDR2 SMNVEV (reference sequence). This CDR3 contains 15 residues. V was clipped by 4 bases and J by 8 bases; unmatched bases: 12. The CDR3 loop reads CASSSTYGQGGGYTF. CDR3 nucleotide sequence: TGTGCCAGCAGTTCCACTTATGGACAGGGAGGCGGCTACACCTTC.

CDR3 amino acids: CASNALGGAGEKLFF. CDR3 sequence (DNA): TGTGCCAGCAACGCCCTGGGGGGGGCCGGTGAAAAACTGTTTTTT. The chain carries TRBV9 and TRBJ1-4; D is possibly TRBD1 (6 bases). The V gene's germline CDR1 is SGDLS and CDR2 YYNGEE. V was pared by 6 bases and J by 7 bases, with 19 bases between. The CDR3 totals 15 residues. Looking up the rest from reference TRBV9 and TRBJ1-4 gives the full variable domain: DSGVTQTPKHLITATGQRVTLRCSPRSGDLSVYWYQQSLDQGLQFLIQYYNGEERAKGNILERFSAQQFPDLHSELNLSSLELGDSALYFCASNALGGAGEKLFFGSGTQLSVL.

The chain joins TRBV2 to TRBJ2-1, with 9 positions matching TRBD2. This CDR3 region has 15 residues. Germline values: CDR1 SNHLY, CDR2 FYNNEI. V shed 6 bases, J shed 6 bases, and the junction held 9 bases outside the gene matches. The CDR3, as DNA: TGTGCCAGCAGGTCGGGACTAGCTATATTCAATGAGCAGTTCTTC. Its translation is CASRSGLAIFNEQFF.

The genes are TRBV3-1 (or the pseudogene TRBV3-2) and TRBJ1-4; 11 nucleotides match TRBD1. Trimming at V came to 4 bases and at J to 6 bases, leaving 4 bases not matched to a gene. CDR1 and CDR2 from the germline V gene are LGHDT and YNNKEL (reference sequence). The CDR3 has 15 amino acids. The CDR3 spells CASSRGQGAYEKLFF. CDR3 DNA: TGTGCCAGCAGCCGAGGACAGGGGGCGTATGAAAAACTGTTTTTT.

The chain joins TRBV14 to TRBJ2-3; 8 bases align to TRBD2. J lost 2 bases, V lost 4 bases, and 8 bases had no gene match. The CDR3 length is 16 residues. Per germline, CDR1 SGHDN and CDR2 FVKESK. CDR3 nucleotide sequence: TGTGCCAGCAGCCGGTTGCGGGGGGCCAACACAGATACGCAGTATTTT. Protein product: CASSRLRGANTDTQYF.